This TCR beta chain appears in the sequencing data of a study of shared clonotypes between healthy human individuals. Study information: CD4 naive and memory got three plates each, CD8 naive two, CD8 memory one.

Germline CDR1 and CDR2: MNHEY and SMNVEV (reference sequence). The CDR3 runs 15 residues. Losses at the gene ends were 5 bases for V and 8 bases for J; bases not matched to a gene: 9. Adult Caucasians living in Nashville, Tennessee made up all of the donors. In the CD4+ fraction, cells were divided into CD45RA+ naive and CD45RA-negative memory subsets. Some clones are missing from TCRdb's copy, which holds only in-frame ones; the method was immunoSEQ multiplex PCR. The sample records a few million clones, 85% to 95% being singletons. Sequences were obtained from naive CD4+ T cells from PBMCs. Specified subset: CD45RA+ positively selected. The sequence came from a man between 18 and 35 years old in good health. Some clones in this sample may be carry-over from other donors' samples. This chain joins TRBV27 and TRBJ1-2, with 12 nucleotides matching TRBD1. This chain's CDR3 is CASSPGTGGEGGYTF. The CDR3 DNA reads as TGTGCCAGCAGTCCCGGGACAGGGGGCGAAGGCGGCTACACCTTC.